This T cell receptor (beta chain) is drawn from a study of T cell responses to AZD1222 COVID-19 vaccine. Note on this clone: The antigen is not known.

The germline V gene encodes CDR1 SGHNT and CDR2 YYREEE (reference sequence). Trimming pared 0 bases from V and 1 base from J, leaving 13 bases between. The CDR3 has 16 residues. General study points: Two doses of AZD1222 preceded a rise in Spike-specific TCR breadth and depth.

Assay: immunoSEQ multiplex PCR; the TCRdb copy retains only in-frame clones and omits some. This sample has under 150,000 clones; roughly 92% occur once, and the top ten carry around 1.1%. V gene TRBV5-4 combines with J gene TRBJ1-1; D is undetermined. The sample consisted of peripheral blood, taken 28 days after the second AZD1222 dose. This TCR was sampled from an adult who received the AZD1222 COVID-19 vaccine. The CDR3 loop reads CASSLERVRGNTEAFF. CDR3 in DNA: TGTGCCAGCAGCTTGGAGAGGGTGCGGGGGAACACTGAAGCTTTCTTT.